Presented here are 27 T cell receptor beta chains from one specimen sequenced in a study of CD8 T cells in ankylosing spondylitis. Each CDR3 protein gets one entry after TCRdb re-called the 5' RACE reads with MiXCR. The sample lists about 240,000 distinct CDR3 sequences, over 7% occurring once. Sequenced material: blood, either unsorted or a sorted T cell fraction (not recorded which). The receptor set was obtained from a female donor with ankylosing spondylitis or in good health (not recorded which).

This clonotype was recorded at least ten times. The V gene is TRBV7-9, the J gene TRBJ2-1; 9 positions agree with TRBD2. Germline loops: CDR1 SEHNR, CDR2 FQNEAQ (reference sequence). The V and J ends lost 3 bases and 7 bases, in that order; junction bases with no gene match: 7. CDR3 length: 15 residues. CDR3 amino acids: CASSFSSGRSNEQFF. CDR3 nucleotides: TGTGCCAGCAGCTTTTCCAGCGGGAGGTCGAATGAGCAGTTCTTC.

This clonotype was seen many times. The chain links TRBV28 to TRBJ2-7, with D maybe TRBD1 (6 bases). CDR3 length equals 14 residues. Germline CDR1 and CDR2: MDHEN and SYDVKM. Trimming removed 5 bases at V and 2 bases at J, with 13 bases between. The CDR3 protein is CASSADSLAYEQYF. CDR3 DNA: TGTGCCAGCAGTGCGGACAGTCTAGCCTACGAGCAGTACTTC.

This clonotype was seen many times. CDR3 amino acids: CASALGPDYEQYF. The DNA of the CDR3 is TGCGCCAGCGCTTTAGGACCTGACTACGAGCAGTACTTC. V is TRBV5-1 and J is TRBJ2-7; D uncertain. Germline-derived CDR1 and CDR2 are SGHRS and YFSETQ. This CDR3 region has 13 residues. The V end lost 7 bases, the J end lost 3 bases, and 14 bases lay between the germline ends.

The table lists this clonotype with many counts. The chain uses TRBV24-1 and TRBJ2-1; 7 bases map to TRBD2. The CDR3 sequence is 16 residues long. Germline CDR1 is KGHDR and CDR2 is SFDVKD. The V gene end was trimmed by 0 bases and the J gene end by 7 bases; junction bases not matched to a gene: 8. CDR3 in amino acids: CATSDLQTGTTNEQFF. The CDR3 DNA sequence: TGTGCCACCAGTGATTTGCAGACGGGGACTACAAATGAGCAGTTCTTC.

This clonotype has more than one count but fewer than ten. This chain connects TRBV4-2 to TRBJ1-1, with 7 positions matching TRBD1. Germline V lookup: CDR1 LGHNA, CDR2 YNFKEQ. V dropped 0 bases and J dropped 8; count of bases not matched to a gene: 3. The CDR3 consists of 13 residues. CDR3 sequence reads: CASSQEGTAEAFF. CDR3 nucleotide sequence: TGTGCCAGCAGCCAAGAAGGGACAGCAGAAGCTTTCTTT.

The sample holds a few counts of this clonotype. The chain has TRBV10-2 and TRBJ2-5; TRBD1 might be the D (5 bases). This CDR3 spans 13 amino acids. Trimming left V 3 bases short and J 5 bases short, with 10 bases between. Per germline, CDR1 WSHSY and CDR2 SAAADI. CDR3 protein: CASSDRGMETQYF. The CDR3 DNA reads TGCGCCAGCAGTGATAGGGGTATGGAGACCCAGTACTTC.

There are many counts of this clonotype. The CDR3 DNA follows: TGTGCCAGCAGCCGGAATCTACAGGGAAAGGGCACCATATATTTT. This gives the protein CASSRNLQGKGTIYF. The gene calls are TRBV2 and TRBJ1-3, with D possibly TRBD1 on 6 matching bases. In germline, CDR1 is SNHLY, CDR2 FYNNEI. CDR3 size: 15 residues. Trimming took off 6 bases at V and 9 bases at J, with 21 bases between the two ends.

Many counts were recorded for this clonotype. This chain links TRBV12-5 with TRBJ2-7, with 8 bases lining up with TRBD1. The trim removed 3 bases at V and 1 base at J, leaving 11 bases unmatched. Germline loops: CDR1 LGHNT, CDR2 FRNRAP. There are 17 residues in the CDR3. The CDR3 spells CASGFSQQGVGSYEQYF. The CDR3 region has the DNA TGTGCTAGTGGTTTCAGTCAACAGGGGGTTGGGTCCTACGAGCAGTACTTC.

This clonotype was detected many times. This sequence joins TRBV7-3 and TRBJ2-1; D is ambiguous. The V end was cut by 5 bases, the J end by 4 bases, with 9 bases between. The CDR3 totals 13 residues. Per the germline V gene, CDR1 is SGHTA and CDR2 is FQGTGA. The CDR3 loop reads CASSLDTYNEQFF. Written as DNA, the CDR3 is TGTGCCAGCAGCCTTGACACATACAATGAGCAGTTCTTC.

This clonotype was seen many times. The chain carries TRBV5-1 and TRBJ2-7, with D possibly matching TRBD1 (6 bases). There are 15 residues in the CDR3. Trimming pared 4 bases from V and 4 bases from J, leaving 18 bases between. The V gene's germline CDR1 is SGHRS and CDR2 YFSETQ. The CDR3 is CASSPHHRVWYEQYF. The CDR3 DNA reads TGCGCCAGCAGCCCCCACCACAGGGTATGGTACGAGCAGTACTTC.

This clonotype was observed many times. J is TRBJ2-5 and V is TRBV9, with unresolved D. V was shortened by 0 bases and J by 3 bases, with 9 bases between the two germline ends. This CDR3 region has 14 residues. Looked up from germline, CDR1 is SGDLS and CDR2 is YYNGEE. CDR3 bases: TGTGCCAGCAGCGTAGGCCTAGGGAAAGAGACCCAGTACTTC. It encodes CASSVGLGKETQYF.

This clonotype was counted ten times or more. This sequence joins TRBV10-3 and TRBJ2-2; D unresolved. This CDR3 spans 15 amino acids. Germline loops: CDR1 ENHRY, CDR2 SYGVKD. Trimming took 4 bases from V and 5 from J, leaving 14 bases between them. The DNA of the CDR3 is TGTGCCATCAGTGCCGACACTCTGGGGACCGGGGAGCTGTTTTTT. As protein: CAISADTLGTGELFF.

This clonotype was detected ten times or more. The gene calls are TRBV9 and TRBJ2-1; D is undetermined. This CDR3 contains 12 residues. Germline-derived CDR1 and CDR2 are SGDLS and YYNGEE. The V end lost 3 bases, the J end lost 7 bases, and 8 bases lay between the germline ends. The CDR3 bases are TGTGCCAGCAGCGCCGACTCTAATGAGCAGTTCTTC. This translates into CASSADSNEQFF. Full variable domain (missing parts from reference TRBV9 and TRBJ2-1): DSGVTQTPKHLITATGQRVTLRCSPRSGDLSVYWYQQSLDQGLQFLIQYYNGEERAKGNILERFSAQQFPDLHSELNLSSLELGDSALYFCASSADSNEQFFGPGTRLTVL.

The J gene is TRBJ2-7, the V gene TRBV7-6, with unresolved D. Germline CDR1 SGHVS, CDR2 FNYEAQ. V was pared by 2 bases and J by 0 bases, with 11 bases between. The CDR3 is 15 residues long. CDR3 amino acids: CASSLMPGDSYEQYF. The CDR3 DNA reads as TGTGCCAGCAGCTTAATGCCTGGAGACTCCTACGAGCAGTACTTC.

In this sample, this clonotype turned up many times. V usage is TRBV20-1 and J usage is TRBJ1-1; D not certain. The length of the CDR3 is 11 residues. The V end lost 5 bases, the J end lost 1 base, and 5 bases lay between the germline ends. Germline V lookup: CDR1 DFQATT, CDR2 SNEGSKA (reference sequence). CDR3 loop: CSAGANTEAFF. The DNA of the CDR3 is TGCAGTGCTGGCGCGAACACTGAAGCTTTCTTT.

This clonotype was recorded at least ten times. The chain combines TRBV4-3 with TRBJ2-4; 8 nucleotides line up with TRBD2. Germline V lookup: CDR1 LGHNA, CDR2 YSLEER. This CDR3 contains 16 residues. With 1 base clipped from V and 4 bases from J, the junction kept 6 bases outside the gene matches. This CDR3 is CASSQGQAGAKNIQYF. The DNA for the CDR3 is TGCGCCAGCAGCCAAGGACAAGCGGGGGCGAAAAACATTCAGTACTTC.

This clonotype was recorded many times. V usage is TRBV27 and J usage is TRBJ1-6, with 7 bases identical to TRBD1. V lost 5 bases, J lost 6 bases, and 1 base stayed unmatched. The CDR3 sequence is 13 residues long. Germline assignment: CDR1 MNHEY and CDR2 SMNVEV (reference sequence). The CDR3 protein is CASSRGLNSPLHF. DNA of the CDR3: TGTGCCAGCAGTAGGGGGCTTAATTCACCCCTCCACTTT.

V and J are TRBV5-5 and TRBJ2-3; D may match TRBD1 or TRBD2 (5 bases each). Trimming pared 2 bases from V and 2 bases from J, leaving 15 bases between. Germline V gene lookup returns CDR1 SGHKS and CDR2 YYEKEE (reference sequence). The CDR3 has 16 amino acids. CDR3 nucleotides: TGTGCCAGCAGCTTTGAGGCAGGGAGTACCACAGATACGCAGTATTTT. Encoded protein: CASSFEAGSTTDTQYF.

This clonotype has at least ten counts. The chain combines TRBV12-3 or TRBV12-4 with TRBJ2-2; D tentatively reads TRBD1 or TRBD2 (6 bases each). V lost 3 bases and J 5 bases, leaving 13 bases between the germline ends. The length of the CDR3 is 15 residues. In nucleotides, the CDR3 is TGTGCCAGCAGTTTGGGAGGAGGGGGAACCGGGGAGCTGTTTTTT. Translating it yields CASSLGGGGTGELFF.

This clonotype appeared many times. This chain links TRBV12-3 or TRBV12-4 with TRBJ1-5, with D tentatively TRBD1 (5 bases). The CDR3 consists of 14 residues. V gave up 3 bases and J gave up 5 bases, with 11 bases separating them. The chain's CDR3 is CASSFMRGDQPQHF. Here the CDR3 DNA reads TGTGCCAGCAGTTTTATGCGGGGGGATCAGCCCCAGCATTTT.

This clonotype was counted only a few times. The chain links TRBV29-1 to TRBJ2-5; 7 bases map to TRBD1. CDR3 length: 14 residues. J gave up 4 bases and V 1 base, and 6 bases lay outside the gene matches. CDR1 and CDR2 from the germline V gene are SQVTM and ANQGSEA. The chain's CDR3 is CSVEGQGVPETQYF. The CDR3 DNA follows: TGCAGCGTTGAAGGGCAGGGGGTGCCAGAGACCCAGTACTTC.

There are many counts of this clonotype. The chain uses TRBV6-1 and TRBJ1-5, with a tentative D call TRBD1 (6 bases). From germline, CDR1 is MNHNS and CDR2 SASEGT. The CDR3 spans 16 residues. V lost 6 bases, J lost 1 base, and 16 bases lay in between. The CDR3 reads CASSPDRSLSNQPQHF. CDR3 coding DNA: TGTGCCAGCAGCCCTGACAGGTCCCTAAGCAATCAGCCCCAGCATTTT.

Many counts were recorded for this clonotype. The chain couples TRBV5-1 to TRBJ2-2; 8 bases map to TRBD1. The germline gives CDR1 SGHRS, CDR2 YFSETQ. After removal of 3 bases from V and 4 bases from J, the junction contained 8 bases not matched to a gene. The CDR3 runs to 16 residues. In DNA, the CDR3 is TGCGCCAGCAGCTCGTACGGGACAGGCCGCACCGGGGAGCTGTTTTTT. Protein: CASSSYGTGRTGELFF.

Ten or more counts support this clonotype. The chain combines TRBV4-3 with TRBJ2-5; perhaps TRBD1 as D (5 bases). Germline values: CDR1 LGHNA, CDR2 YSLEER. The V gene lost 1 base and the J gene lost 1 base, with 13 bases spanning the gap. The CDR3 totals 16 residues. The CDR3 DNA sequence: TGCGCCAGCAGCCAAGGGGCAGGGCGCGTCCAAGAGACCCAGTACTTC. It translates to CASSQGAGRVQETQYF.

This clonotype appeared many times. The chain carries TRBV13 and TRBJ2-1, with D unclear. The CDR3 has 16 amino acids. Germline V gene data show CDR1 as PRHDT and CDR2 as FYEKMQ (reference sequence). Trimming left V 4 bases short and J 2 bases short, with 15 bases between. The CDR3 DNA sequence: TGTGCCAGCAGCTCCCGAACTGTTTCACCCTACAATGAGCAGTTCTTC. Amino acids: CASSSRTVSPYNEQFF.

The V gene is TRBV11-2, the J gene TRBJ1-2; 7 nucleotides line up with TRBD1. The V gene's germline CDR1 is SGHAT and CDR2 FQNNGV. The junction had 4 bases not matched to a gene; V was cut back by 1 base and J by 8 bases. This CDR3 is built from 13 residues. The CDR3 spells CASSLGQGRGYTF. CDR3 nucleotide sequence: TGTGCCAGCAGCTTAGGACAGGGTAGGGGCTACACCTTC.

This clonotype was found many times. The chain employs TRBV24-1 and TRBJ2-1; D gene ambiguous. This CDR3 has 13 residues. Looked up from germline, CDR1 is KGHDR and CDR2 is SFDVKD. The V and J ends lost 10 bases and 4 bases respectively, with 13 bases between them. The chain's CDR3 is CATARDPYNEQFF. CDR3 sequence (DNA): TGTGCCACGGCCCGAGACCCGTACAATGAGCAGTTCTTC.